The 12 T cell receptor beta chains listed next were all sequenced from one sample in a study of blood T cell repertoires in COVID-19. Profiled with immunoSEQ multiplex PCR; TCRdb holds only in-frame clones, not every one. The sample gives 60,000 to 80,000 clones, around 85% of which show up once; roughly 24% is in the top ten. Specimen: peripheral blood. The source is a man in his fifties or sixties with acute or convalescent COVID-19.

The rearrangement uses TRBV18 and TRBJ2-1; TRBD1 is a possible D gene (5 bases). CDR1 and CDR2 from the germline V gene are KGHSH and LQKENI. The germline V and J ends were trimmed by 2 bases and 8 bases, with 13 bases remaining between them. This CDR3 comprises 14 residues. This CDR3 reads CASSPGAPSDEQFF. The CDR3, as DNA: TGTGCCAGCTCACCAGGGGCCCCATCGGATGAGCAGTTCTTC.

The chain combines TRBV5-6 with TRBJ1-4, with D perhaps TRBD1 (5 bases). V gave up 3 bases and J gave up 5 bases, with 8 bases separating them. Germline loops: CDR1 SGHDT, CDR2 YYEEEE. This CDR3 has 13 residues. The CDR3 region has the DNA TGTGCCAGCAGCTCGGGGGTCAATGAAAAACTGTTTTTT. Translated, it gives CASSSGVNEKLFF.

As regards this clone: This same CDR3 is encoded by further DNA sequences in the sample. The rearrangement uses TRBV7-8 and TRBJ1-2; no definite D call. Germline V gives CDR1 SGHVS, CDR2 FQNEAQ. The ends were cut back, 5 bases at V and 5 bases at J, with 12 bases in the middle. The CDR3 spans 13 residues. The CDR3 DNA is TGTGCCAGCAGCCTTGGGAGGGCTTATGGCTACACCTTC. This gives the protein CASSLGRAYGYTF.

This clone turned up a few times. This rearrangement joins TRBV10-3 to TRBJ1-1; D gene uncertain. Trimming removed 3 bases at V and 2 bases at J, with 7 bases between. Germline-derived CDR1 and CDR2 are ENHRY and SYGVKD. The CDR3 loop spans 13 amino acids. CDR3 sequence reads: CAISEHGNTEAFF. CDR3 sequence (DNA): TGTGCCATCAGTGAACATGGCAACACTGAAGCTTTCTTT.

The gene calls are TRBV6-5 and TRBJ2-1; D unclear. CDR3 length: 14 amino acids. The V and J ends lost 6 bases and 0 bases respectively, with 9 bases between them. Germline CDR1 MNHEY, CDR2 SVGAGI. DNA of the CDR3: TGTGCCAGCAGGCGCACGAGCTCCTACAATGAGCAGTTCTTC. Its protein product is CASRRTSSYNEQFF.

This clone has just one count. The chain combines TRBV19 with TRBJ2-5, with 12 bases fitting TRBD2. The CDR3 has 16 amino acids. The germline V gene has CDR1 LNHDA and CDR2 SQIVND (reference sequence). Germline trimming cut 5 bases from V and 1 base from J; bases unmatched to any gene: 5. CDR3 DNA sequence: TGTGCCAGTAGTGCCCGACTAGCGGGGGCCCAAGAGACCCAGTACTTC. It yields the protein CASSARLAGAQETQYF.

This sequence joins TRBV2 and TRBJ2-3; 7 nucleotides agree with TRBD2. Germline assignment: CDR1 SNHLY and CDR2 FYNNEI. The CDR3 runs 16 residues. Losses at the gene ends were 3 bases for V and 2 bases for J; bases not matched to a gene: 8. The CDR3 region has the DNA TGTGCCAGCAGTGAGGGCGGGGGTACTATCACAGATACGCAGTATTTT. Amino acids: CASSEGGGTITDTQYF.

This clone was observed a few times. The rearrangement links TRBV5-5 to TRBJ1-5; a possible D gene is TRBD1 (6 bases). With 2 bases removed from V and 4 bases from J, the gap between germline ends came to 13 bases. The CDR3 is made up of 15 amino acids. The V gene's germline CDR1 is SGHKS and CDR2 YYEKEE (reference sequence). CDR3 loop: CASSFSSGENQPQHF. DNA for the CDR3: TGTGCCAGCAGCTTTTCGTCAGGGGAGAATCAGCCCCAGCATTTT.

The J gene is TRBJ1-1, the V gene TRBV15; 8 positions agree with TRBD1. V shed 2 bases and J 5 bases; nucleotides not matched to a gene: 7. The CDR3 has 15 amino acids. Germline CDR1 is LNHNV and CDR2 is YYDKDF (reference sequence). CDR3 amino acids: CATSRPQTGETEAFF. DNA of the CDR3: TGTGCCACCAGCAGACCCCAGACAGGGGAGACTGAAGCTTTCTTT.

This clone was counted once. DNA for the CDR3: TGTGCCAGCAGCTGGGGGGGCGGTAGAACTGAAGCTTTCTTT. Amino acid sequence: CASSWGGGRTEAFF. V is TRBV25-1 and J is TRBJ1-1; possibly TRBD1 for D (6 bases). Germline CDR1 and CDR2: MGHDK and SYGVNS. The CDR3 runs 14 residues. The V end lost 6 bases, the J end lost 5 bases, and 16 bases lay between the germline ends.

V and J are TRBV18 and TRBJ1-2, with 7 bases lining up with TRBD1. The germline V gene encodes CDR1 KGHSH and CDR2 LQKENI. The trim removed 3 bases at V and 3 bases at J, leaving 7 bases unmatched. The length of the CDR3 is 15 residues. The CDR3 spells CASSPSQGDDYGYTF. The CDR3 DNA reads TGTGCCAGCTCACCGTCTCAGGGGGATGACTATGGCTACACCTTC.

In this sample, this clone turned up once. This chain links TRBV6-1 with TRBJ2-5; D call uncertain. The CDR3 sequence is 12 residues long. Trimming removed 3 bases from V and 2 bases from J, with 4 bases in between. Germline values: CDR1 MNHNS, CDR2 SASEGT. The CDR3 region has the DNA TGTGCCAGCAGTGACCGGCAAGAGACCCAGTACTTC. Protein: CASSDRQETQYF.